The clone carrying this T cell receptor beta chain was counted only a few times. The data were produced by immunoSEQ multiplex PCR, yet TCRdb's version contains in-frame clones alone and is incomplete. The repertoire holds more than 200,000 clones, with 85% to 90% as singletons. The CDR3 spans 20 residues. Germline trimming cut 7 bases from V and 8 bases from J; bases unmatched to any gene: 23. Germline V gene data show CDR1 as LNHDA and CDR2 as SQIVND (reference sequence). The sample originates from a study of blood T cell repertoires in COVID-19. The chain is built from TRBV19 and TRBJ2-2; 12 nucleotides align to TRBD2. The TCR comes from a woman aged 25-40 years with acute COVID-19. Sequencing was done on a sample of PBMCs or T cells enriched from blood (not recorded which). The CDR3: CASTTRGLAGSPTVFGELFF. DNA of the CDR3: TGTGCCAGTACCACAAGAGGACTAGCGGGGAGCCCCACGGTATTTGGGGAGCTGTTTTTT.